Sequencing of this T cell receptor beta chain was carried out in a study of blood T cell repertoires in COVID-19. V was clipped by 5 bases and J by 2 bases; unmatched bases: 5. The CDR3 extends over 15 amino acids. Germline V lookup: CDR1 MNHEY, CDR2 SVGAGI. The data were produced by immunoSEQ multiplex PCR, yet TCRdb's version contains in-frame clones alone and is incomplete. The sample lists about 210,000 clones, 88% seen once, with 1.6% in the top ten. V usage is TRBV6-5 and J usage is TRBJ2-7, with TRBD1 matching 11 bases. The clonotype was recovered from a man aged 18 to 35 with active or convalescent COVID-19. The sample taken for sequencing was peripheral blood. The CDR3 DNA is TGTGCCAGCAGTCGGACAGGGGGCGCCCCCTACGAGCAGTACTTC. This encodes CASSRTGGAPYEQYF.